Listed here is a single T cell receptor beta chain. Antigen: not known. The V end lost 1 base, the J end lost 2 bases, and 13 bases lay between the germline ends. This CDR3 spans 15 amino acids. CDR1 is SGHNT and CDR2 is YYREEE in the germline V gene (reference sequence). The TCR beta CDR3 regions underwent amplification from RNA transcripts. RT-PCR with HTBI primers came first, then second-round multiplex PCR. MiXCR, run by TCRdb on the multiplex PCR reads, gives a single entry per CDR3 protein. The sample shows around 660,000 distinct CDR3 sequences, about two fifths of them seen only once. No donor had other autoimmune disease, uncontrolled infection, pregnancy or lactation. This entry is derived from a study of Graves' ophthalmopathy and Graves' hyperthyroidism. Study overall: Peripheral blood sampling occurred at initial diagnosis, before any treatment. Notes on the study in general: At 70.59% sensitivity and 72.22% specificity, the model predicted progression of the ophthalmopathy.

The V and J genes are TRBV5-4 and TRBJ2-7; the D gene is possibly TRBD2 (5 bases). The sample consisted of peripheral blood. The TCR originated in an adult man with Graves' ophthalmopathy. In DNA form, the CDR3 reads TGTGCCAGCAGCTTGTGGGGTGGGAGCCCCTACGAGCAGTACTTC. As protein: CASSLWGGSPYEQYF.